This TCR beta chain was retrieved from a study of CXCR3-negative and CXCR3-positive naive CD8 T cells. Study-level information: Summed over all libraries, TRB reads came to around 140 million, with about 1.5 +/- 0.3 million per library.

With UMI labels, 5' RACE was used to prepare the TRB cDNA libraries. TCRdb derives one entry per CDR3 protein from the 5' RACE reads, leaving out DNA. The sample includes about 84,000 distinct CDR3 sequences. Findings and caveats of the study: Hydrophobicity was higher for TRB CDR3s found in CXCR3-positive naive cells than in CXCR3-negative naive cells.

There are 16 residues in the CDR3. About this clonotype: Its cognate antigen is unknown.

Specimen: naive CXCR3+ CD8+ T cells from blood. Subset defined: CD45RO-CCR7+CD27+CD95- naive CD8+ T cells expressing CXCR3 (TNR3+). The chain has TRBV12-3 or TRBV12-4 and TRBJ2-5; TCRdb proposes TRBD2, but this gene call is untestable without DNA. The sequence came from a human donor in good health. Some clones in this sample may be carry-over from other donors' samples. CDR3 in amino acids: CASSLTSGSVEETQYF.